This T cell receptor (beta chain) derives from a study of shared clonotypes between healthy human individuals. For the study at large: Three plates each covered CD4 naive and memory; CD8 naive two, CD8 memory one.

Terminally differentiated effector memory CD45RA+ cells were left out of the naive CD8 fraction, which was CD45RO-negative and positively selected for CCR7. Donors comprised healthy HIV-negative adults lacking recent acute infections or vaccinations. Measured with immunoSEQ multiplex PCR; TCRdb has only the in-frame clones, and not every one. This table has under 850,000 clones, over 90% appearing once. V was cut by 7 bases and J by 4 bases, with 21 bases left in between. CDR3 length equals 16 residues. CDR1 is SGHDN and CDR2 is FVKESK in the germline V gene. The J gene is TRBJ2-3, the V gene TRBV14, with D perhaps assigned TRBD1 or TRBD2 (6 bases each). Sequencing was done on a sample of naive CD8+ T cells sorted from blood. This sequence originates from a man aged 30 to 39 in good health. The CDR3 is CASNVDGGRPSDTQYF. The CDR3 bases are TGTGCCAGCAACGTAGATGGGGGGCGTCCATCAGATACGCAGTATTTT.